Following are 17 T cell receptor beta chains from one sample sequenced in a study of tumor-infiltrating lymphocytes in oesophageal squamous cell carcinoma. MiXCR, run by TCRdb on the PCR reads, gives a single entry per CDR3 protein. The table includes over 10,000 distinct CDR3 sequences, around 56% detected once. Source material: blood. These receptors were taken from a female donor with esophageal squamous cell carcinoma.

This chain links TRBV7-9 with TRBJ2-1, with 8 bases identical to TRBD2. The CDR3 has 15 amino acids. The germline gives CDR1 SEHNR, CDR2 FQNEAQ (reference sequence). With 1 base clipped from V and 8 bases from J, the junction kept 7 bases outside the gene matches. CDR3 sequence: CASSLDGGASDEQFF. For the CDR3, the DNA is TGTGCCAGCAGCTTAGACGGGGGGGCGTCGGATGAGCAGTTCTTC.

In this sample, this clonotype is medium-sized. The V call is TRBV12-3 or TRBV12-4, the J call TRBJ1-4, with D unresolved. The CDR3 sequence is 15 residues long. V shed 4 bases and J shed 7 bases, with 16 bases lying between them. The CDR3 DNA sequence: TGTGCCAGCAGTTCACGTCCGGGGATTGGTGAAAAACTGTTTTTT. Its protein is CASSSRPGIGEKLFF.

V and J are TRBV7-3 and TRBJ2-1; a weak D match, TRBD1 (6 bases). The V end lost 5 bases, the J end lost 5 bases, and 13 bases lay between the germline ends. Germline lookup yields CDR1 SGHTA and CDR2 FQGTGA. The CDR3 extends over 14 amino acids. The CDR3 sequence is CASSPLGGNNEQFF. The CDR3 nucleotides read TGTGCCAGCAGCCCCCTAGGGGGAAACAATGAGCAGTTCTTC.

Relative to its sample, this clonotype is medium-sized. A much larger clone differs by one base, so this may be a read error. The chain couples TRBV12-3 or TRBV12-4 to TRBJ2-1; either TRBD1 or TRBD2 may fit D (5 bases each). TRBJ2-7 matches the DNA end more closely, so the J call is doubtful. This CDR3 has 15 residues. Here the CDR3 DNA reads TGTGCCAGCAGTAGGGGAGCTAGCTCCTACAATGAGCAGTACTTC. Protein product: CASSRGASSYNEQYF.

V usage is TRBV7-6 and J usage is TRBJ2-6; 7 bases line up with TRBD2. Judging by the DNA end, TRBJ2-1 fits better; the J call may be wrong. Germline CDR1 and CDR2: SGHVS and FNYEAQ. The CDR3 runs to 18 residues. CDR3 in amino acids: CASSLSAPPGLRYNEQFF. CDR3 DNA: TGTGCCAGCAGCTTATCTGCCCCACCGGGACTAAGGTACAATGAGCAGTTCTTC.

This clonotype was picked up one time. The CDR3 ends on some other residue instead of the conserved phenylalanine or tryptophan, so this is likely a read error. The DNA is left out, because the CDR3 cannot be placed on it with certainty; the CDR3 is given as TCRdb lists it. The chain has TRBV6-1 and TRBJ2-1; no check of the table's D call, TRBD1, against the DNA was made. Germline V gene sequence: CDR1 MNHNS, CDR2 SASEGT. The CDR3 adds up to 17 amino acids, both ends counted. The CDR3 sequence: CASSRSGGTNYGYTFGS.

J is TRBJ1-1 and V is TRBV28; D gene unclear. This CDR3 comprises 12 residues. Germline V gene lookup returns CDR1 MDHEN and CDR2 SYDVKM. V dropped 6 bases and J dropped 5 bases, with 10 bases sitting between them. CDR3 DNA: TGTGCCAGCAGCCTGGGATGGACTGAAGCTTTCTTT. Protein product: CASSLGWTEAFF.

CDR3 nucleotides: TGTGCCAGTATCAGTCGTGGGACTGAAGCTTTCTTT. This sequence encodes CASISRGTEAFF. The chain joins TRBV19 to TRBJ1-1; D not certain. The germline V and J ends were trimmed by 7 bases and 5 bases, with 11 bases remaining between them. The CDR3 loop spans 12 amino acids. Germline CDR1 reads LNHDA; CDR2 reads SQIVND (reference sequence).

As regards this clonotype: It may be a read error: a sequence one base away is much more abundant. CDR3 nucleotide sequence: TGTGCCAGCAGCTTAAACCCTAGCGGGAGTTACGAGCAGTTCTTC. Protein product: CASSLNPSGSYEQFF. The genes are TRBV7-2 and TRBJ2-1; 10 nucleotides match TRBD2. The CDR3 runs to 15 residues. The V segment lost 2 bases and the J segment 10 bases; nucleotides outside the gene matches: 8. CDR1 is SGHTA, CDR2 FQGNSA, per germline.

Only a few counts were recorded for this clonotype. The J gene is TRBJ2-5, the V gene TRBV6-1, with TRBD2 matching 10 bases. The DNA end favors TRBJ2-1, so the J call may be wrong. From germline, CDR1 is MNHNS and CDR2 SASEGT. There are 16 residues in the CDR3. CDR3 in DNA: TGTGCCAGCAGTTCACTAGCGGGACAATCATACAATGAGCAGTTCTTC. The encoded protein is CASSSLAGQSYNEQFF.

The CDR3 nucleotides read TGTGCCAGCAGCTTAGATCGCAGGCAACCCCAAGAGACCCAGTACTTC. This sequence encodes CASSLDRRQPQETQYF. The V and J genes are TRBV7-2 and TRBJ2-1; no clear D. The better agreement between TRBJ2-5 and the DNA end casts doubt on the J call. This CDR3 region has 16 residues. The germline V gene encodes CDR1 SGHTA and CDR2 FQGNSA.

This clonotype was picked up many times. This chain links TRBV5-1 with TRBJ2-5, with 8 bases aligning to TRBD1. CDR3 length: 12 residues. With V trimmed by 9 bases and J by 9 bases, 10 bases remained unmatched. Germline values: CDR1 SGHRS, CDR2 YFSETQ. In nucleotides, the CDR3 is TGCGCCATAACCCGGACAGGGTGGGCCCAGTACTTC. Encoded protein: CAITRTGWAQYF.

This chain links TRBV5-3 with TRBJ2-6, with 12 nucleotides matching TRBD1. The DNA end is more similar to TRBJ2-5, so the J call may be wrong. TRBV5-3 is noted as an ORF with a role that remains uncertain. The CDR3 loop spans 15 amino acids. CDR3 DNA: TGTGCCAGCAGTCCCGGGACAGGGGGCGTGGAGACCCAGTACTTC. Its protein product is CASSPGTGGVETQYF.

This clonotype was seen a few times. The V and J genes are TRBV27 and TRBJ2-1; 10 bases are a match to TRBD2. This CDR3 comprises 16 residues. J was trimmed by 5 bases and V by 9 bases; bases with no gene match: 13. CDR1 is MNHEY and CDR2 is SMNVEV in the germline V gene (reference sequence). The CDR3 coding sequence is TGTGCCAGTTGGGAGCGGGGGGGACAGCACCACAATGAGCAGTTCTTC. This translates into CASWERGGQHHNEQFF.

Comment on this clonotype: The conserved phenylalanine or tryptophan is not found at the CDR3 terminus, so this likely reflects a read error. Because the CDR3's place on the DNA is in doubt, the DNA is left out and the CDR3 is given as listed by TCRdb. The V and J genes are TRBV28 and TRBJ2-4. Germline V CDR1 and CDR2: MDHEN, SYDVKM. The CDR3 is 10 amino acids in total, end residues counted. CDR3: CASRDTEAFS.

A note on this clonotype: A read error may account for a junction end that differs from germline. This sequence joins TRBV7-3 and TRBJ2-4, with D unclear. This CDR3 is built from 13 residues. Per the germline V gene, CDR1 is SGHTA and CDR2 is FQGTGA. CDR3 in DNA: TGTGCCAGCAGCTTCTTCCGTGACACTGAAGCTTTCTTC. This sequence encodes CASSFFRDTEAFF.

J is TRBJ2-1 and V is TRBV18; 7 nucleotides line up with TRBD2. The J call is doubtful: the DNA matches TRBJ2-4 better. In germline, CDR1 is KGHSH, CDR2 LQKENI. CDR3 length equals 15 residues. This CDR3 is CASSPPGGGKNIQYF. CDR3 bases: TGTGCCAGCTCACCACCAGGCGGGGGCAAAAACATTCAGTACTTC.